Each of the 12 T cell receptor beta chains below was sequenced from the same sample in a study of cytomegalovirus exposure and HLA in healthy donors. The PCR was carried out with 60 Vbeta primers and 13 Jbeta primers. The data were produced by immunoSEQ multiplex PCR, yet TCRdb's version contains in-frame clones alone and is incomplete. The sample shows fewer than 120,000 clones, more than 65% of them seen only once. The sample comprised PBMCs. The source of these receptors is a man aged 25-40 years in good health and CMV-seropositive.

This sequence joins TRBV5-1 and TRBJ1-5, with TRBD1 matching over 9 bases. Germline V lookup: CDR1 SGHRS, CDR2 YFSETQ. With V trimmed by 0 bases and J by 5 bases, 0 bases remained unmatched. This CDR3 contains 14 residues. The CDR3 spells CASSLGTGDQPQHF. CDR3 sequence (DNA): TGCGCCAGCAGCTTGGGGACAGGGGATCAGCCCCAGCATTTT.

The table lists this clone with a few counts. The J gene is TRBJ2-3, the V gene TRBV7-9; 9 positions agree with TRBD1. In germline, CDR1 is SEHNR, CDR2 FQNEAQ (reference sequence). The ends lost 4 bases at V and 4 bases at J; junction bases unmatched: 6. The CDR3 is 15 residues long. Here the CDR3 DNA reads TGTGCCAGCAGCTCGACAGGGGGTATGTCAGATACGCAGTATTTT. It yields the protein CASSSTGGMSDTQYF.

The CDR3 region is CASSPPGRGLNGELFF. CDR3 nucleotide sequence: TGTGCCAGCAGCCCCCCCGGCAGGGGCTTGAACGGGGAGCTGTTTTTT. The chain is built from TRBV13 and TRBJ2-2, with a tentative D call TRBD1 (6 bases). Trimming took off 5 bases at V and 7 bases at J, with 20 bases between the two ends. CDR1 PRHDT and CDR2 FYEKMQ come from the germline V gene (reference sequence). The CDR3 spans 16 residues.

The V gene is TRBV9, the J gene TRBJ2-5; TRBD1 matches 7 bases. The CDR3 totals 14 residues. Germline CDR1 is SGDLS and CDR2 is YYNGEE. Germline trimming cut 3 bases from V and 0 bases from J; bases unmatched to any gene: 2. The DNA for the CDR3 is TGTGCCAGCAGCGCCGGGACAGACCAAGAGACCCAGTACTTC. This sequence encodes CASSAGTDQETQYF.

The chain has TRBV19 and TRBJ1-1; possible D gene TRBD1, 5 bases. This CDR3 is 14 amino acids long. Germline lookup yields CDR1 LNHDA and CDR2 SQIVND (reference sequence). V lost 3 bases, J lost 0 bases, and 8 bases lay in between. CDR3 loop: CASSIRQMNTEAFF. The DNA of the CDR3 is TGTGCCAGTAGTATTCGACAGATGAACACTGAAGCTTTCTTT.

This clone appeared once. CDR3 sequence (DNA): TGTGCCAGTAGGGGGAGACAGGACTTGAACACCGGGGAGCTGTTTTTT. Residues: CASRGRQDLNTGELFF. The chain employs TRBV19 and TRBJ2-2; a possible D gene is TRBD1 (6 bases). The CDR3 covers 16 residues. The germline V and J ends were trimmed by 6 bases and 1 base, with 15 bases remaining between them. From germline, CDR1 is LNHDA and CDR2 SQIVND (reference sequence).

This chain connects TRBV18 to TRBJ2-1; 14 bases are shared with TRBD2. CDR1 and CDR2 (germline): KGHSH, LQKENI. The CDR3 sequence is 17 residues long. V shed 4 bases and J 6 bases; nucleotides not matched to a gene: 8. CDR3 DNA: TGTGCCAGCTCACTCACGCCCGGGACTAGCGGGGGCAATGAGCAGTTCTTC. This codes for CASSLTPGTSGGNEQFF.

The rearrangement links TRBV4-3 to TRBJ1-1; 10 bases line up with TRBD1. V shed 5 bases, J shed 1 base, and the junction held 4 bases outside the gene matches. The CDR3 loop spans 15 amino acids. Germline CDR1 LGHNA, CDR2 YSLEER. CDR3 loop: CASSEDRGANTEAFF. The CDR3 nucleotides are TGCGCCAGCAGCGAGGACAGGGGGGCGAACACTGAAGCTTTCTTT.

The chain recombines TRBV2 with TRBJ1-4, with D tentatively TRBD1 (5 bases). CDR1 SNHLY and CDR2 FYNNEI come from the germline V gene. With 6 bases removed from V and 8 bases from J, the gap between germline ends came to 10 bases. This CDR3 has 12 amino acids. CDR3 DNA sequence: TGTGCCAGCAGCTTCGGGGGGGAAAAACTGTTTTTT. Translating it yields CASSFGGEKLFF.

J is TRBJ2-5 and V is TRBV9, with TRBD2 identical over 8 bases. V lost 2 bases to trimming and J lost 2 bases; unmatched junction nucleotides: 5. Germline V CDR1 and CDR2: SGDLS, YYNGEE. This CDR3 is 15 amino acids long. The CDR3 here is CASSVGGVLQETQYF. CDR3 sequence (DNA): TGTGCCAGCAGCGTCGGGGGGGTATTACAAGAGACCCAGTACTTC.

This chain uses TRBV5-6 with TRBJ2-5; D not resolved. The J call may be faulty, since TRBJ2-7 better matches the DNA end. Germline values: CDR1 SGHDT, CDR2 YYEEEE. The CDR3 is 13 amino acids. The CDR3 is CASSLEPLYEQYF. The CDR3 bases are TGTGCCAGCAGCTTAGAACCGCTCTACGAGCAGTACTTC.

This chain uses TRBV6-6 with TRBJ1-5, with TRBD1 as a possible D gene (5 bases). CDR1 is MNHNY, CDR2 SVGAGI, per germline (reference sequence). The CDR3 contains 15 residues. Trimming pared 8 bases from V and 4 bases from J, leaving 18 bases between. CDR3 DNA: TGTGCCAGCGTCGCTTGGGCAGGGAATAATCAGCCCCAGCATTTT. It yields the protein CASVAWAGNNQPQHF.